This T cell receptor beta chain stems from a study of blood T cell repertoires in COVID-19. Sequencing used immunoSEQ multiplex PCR; TCRdb keeps in-frame clones, though not all of them. This sample has 90,000 to 150,000 clones; more than 70% occur once, and the top ten carry 3% to 4%. Germline CDR1 LGHNA, CDR2 YSLEER. The junction had 11 bases not matched to a gene; V was cut back by 0 bases and J by 5 bases. The length of the CDR3 is 17 residues. This chain joins TRBV4-3 and TRBJ1-2, with 8 bases lining up with TRBD1. The receptor was derived from a man aged 55-75 years with acute or convalescent COVID-19. The material sequenced was peripheral blood. CDR3 coding DNA: TGCGCCAGCAGCCAAGATGGGGGGGACAGGTTCTCTTATGGCTACACCTTC. This gives the protein CASSQDGGDRFSYGYTF.